The 21 T cell receptor beta chains presented below share a single source sample, sequenced in a study of T-cell reconstitution after alpha-beta-depleted transplantation in children. The TCRbeta library incorporated unique molecular identifiers. TCRdb reprocessed the PCR reads via MiXCR and lists one record per CDR3 protein. The table includes 350,000 to 450,000 distinct CDR3 sequences, about 20% detected once. The sequencing used PBMCs from the stem cell graft donor, collected from the stem cell graft. All receptors come from a human donor who donated a stem cell graft to a child with acute myeloid leukemia.

This clonotype was found once. The chain links TRBV18 to TRBJ2-3, with no clear D. The V end lost 4 bases, the J end lost 2 bases, and 13 bases lay between the germline ends. The CDR3 totals 15 residues. Germline-derived CDR1 and CDR2 are KGHSH and LQKENI. The CDR3 region has the DNA TGTGCCAGCTCACATACCGGGTCTAACACAGATACGCAGTATTTT. It yields the protein CASSHTGSNTDTQYF.

The sample holds many counts of this clonotype. This chain uses TRBV6-1 with TRBJ2-3; no firm D call. This CDR3 spans 14 amino acids. Germline CDR1 reads MNHNS; CDR2 reads SASEGT. V dropped 7 bases and J dropped 4 bases, with 15 bases sitting between them. The CDR3 nucleotides are TGTGCCAGCACAAGGTTCGCACGGTCAGATACGCAGTATTTT. Translation: CASTRFARSDTQYF.

This clonotype was picked up a small number of times. This chain connects TRBV12-3 or TRBV12-4 to TRBJ2-7; D is unresolved. CDR3 length equals 11 residues. V was cut by 2 bases and J by 6 bases, with 5 bases left in between. CDR3 DNA sequence: TGTGCCAGCAGTTTAAACGGCGAGCAGTACTTC. This encodes CASSLNGEQYF.

This clonotype was observed a handful of times. The chain uses TRBV29-1 and TRBJ2-5; D is possibly TRBD1 or TRBD2 (6 bases each). This CDR3 is 14 amino acids long. V was cut by 6 bases and J by 5 bases, with 19 bases left in between. Germline V gene data show CDR1 as SQVTM and CDR2 as ANQGSEA. The CDR3 protein is CSVRRRQGRETQYF. Written as DNA, the CDR3 is TGCAGCGTCCGAAGGAGGCAGGGGAGGGAGACCCAGTACTTC.

Only a few counts were recorded for this clonotype. The chain is built from TRBV12-3 or TRBV12-4 and TRBJ2-5; D is uncertain. V lost 8 bases, J lost 5 bases, and 12 bases lay in between. This CDR3 has 12 residues. The CDR3 nucleotides are TGTGCCAGCGGCGGACCCGGCGAGACCCAGTACTTC. Translation: CASGGPGETQYF.

The genes are TRBV5-1 and TRBJ1-2; 8 positions agree with TRBD1. The CDR3 is made up of 16 amino acids. Unmatched junction bases numbered 7, after V lost 0 bases and J lost 3 bases. Germline CDR1 is SGHRS and CDR2 is YFSETQ. CDR3 amino acids: CASSLETGGIYYGYTF. CDR3 in DNA: TGCGCCAGCAGCTTGGAAACAGGGGGGATCTACTATGGCTACACCTTC.

This clonotype was detected ten times or more. The V gene is TRBV5-1, the J gene TRBJ2-1, with D perhaps being TRBD1 or TRBD2 (5 bases each). This CDR3 has 16 amino acids. From germline, CDR1 is SGHRS and CDR2 YFSETQ. V lost 4 bases and J 3 bases, leaving 17 bases between the germline ends. CDR3 in amino acids: CASSRSGTLDYNEQFF. The DNA of the CDR3 is TGCGCCAGCAGCCGGTCCGGGACCCTAGACTACAATGAGCAGTTCTTC. The full variable domain, its missing parts supplied by reference TRBV5-1 and TRBJ2-1, is KAGVTQTPRYLIKTRGQQVTLSCSPISGHRSVSWYQQTPGQGLQFLFEYFSETQRNKGNFPGRFSGRQFSNSRSEMNVSTLELGDSALYLCASSRSGTLDYNEQFFGPGTRLTVL.

The chain uses TRBV11-3 and TRBJ2-7; D gene uncertain. The V end lost 4 bases, the J end lost 3 bases, and 7 bases lay between the germline ends. Germline CDR1 SGHNT, CDR2 YENEEA. The CDR3 runs to 12 residues. As DNA, the CDR3 is TGTGCCAGCAGCTCTCGGATCTACGAGCAGTACTTC. This encodes CASSSRIYEQYF.

Ten or more counts support this clonotype. The chain is built from TRBV29-1 and TRBJ2-1, with D perhaps matching TRBD2 (6 bases). Germline V gives CDR1 SQVTM, CDR2 ANQGSEA. V was shortened by 4 bases and J by 10 bases, with 17 bases between the two germline ends. The CDR3 has 13 amino acids. CDR3 amino acids: CSVVQSLRGEQFF. As DNA, the CDR3 is TGCAGCGTTGTTCAGTCTCTTCGGGGGGAGCAGTTCTTC.

As concerns this clonotype: Compared with germline, one end of the junction differs, possibly owing to a read error. The CDR3, as DNA: TGTGCCAGCAGCCACTGGAAGACCGGGACTAGCGGGAGGCTGGCCTACAATGAACAGTTCTTC. It yields the protein CASSHWKTGTSGRLAYNEQFF. V gene TRBV14 combines with J gene TRBJ2-1; 15 bases agree with TRBD2. CDR1 and CDR2 (germline): SGHDN, FVKESK. The CDR3 length is 21 residues.

This chain joins TRBV20-1 and TRBJ2-3; no definite D call. The CDR3 is 15 amino acids. Germline CDR1 is DFQATT and CDR2 is SNEGSKA (reference sequence). The V gene lost 7 bases and the J gene lost 0 bases, with 17 bases spanning the gap. The CDR3 here is CSGQDWTASTDTQYF. Here the CDR3 DNA reads TGCAGTGGCCAAGACTGGACGGCTAGCACAGATACGCAGTATTTT.

The chain is built from TRBV28 and TRBJ2-3, with D unresolved. There are 13 residues in the CDR3. Germline CDR1 is MDHEN and CDR2 is SYDVKM. V was cut by 9 bases and J by 0 bases, with 10 bases left in between. The CDR3 nucleotides read TGTGCCAGTAGGACCTATAGCACAGATACGCAGTATTTT. This sequence encodes CASRTYSTDTQYF.

The rearrangement uses TRBV4-2 and TRBJ2-5; the D gene is possibly TRBD2 (5 bases). The CDR3 is made up of 17 amino acids. Per germline, CDR1 LGHNA and CDR2 YNFKEQ. V lost 0 bases to trimming and J lost 0 bases, with 14 bases between them. The CDR3 sequence: CASSQESGRRNQETQYF. The DNA of the CDR3 is TGTGCCAGCAGCCAAGAATCGGGCAGGAGGAACCAAGAGACCCAGTACTTC.

The J gene is TRBJ2-1, the V gene TRBV20-1; TRBD2 matches 9 bases. V gave up 6 bases and J gave up 4 bases; unmatched junction bases: 4. Germline V gene data show CDR1 as DFQATT and CDR2 as SNEGSKA (reference sequence). The CDR3 spans 13 residues. The CDR3 loop is CSAVSGRYNEQFF. CDR3 nucleotides: TGCAGTGCCGTTAGCGGGAGATACAATGAGCAGTTCTTC.

Comment on this clonotype: At one of its ends the junction is not consistent with the germline gene, which may arise from a read error. This chain links TRBV20-1 with TRBJ2-1, with 7 bases lining up with TRBD2. The CDR3 contains 13 residues. The germline V gene has CDR1 DFQATT and CDR2 SNEGSKA (reference sequence). The CDR3 DNA follows: TGCAGTGCTAGACCCCCCCGGGGGAGGGCAAGTATCTTC. Its translation: CSARPPRGRASIF.

V and J are TRBV2 and TRBJ2-5; unclear D gene. This CDR3 comprises 14 residues. CDR1 SNHLY and CDR2 FYNNEI come from the germline V gene. Trimming pared 6 bases from V and 5 bases from J, leaving 16 bases between. CDR3 residues: CASRDRIGWETQYF. CDR3 DNA: TGTGCCAGCAGGGACCGGATTGGGTGGGAGACCCAGTACTTC. Full variable domain (outside the CDR3, taken from reference TRBV2 and TRBJ2-5): EPEVTQTPSHQVTQMGQEVILRCVPISNHLYFYWYRQILGQKVEFLVSFYNNEISEKSEIFDDQFSVERPDGSNFTLKIRSTKLEDSAMYFCASRDRIGWETQYFGPGTRLLVL.

This clonotype was seen a handful of times. The CDR3, as DNA: TGCGCCAGCAGCCTCAAGACTAGCGGGGGATCCACAGATACGCAGTATTTT. Translation gives CASSLKTSGGSTDTQYF. J is TRBJ2-3 and V is TRBV5-1; 12 bases are shared with TRBD2. Germline loops: CDR1 SGHRS, CDR2 YFSETQ. V lost 4 bases, J lost 2 bases, and 8 bases stayed unmatched. This CDR3 comprises 17 residues. Full variable domain (rest looked up from reference TRBV5-1 and TRBJ2-3): KAGVTQTPRYLIKTRGQQVTLSCSPISGHRSVSWYQQTPGQGLQFLFEYFSETQRNKGNFPGRFSGRQFSNSRSEMNVSTLELGDSALYLCASSLKTSGGSTDTQYFGPGTRLTVL.

This chain connects TRBV11-2 to TRBJ2-5; TRBD2 aligns across 13 bases. Germline V CDR1 and CDR2: SGHAT, FQNNGV. CDR3 size: 18 residues. Germline trimming cut 0 bases from V and 2 bases from J; bases unmatched to any gene: 6. The CDR3 DNA reads as TGTGCCAGCAGCTTAGACGGGACTAGCGGGATCACTCAAGAGACCCAGTACTTC. This sequence encodes CASSLDGTSGITQETQYF. Looking up the rest from reference TRBV11-2 and TRBJ2-5 gives the full variable domain: EAGVAQSPRYKIIEKRQSVAFWCNPISGHATLYWYQQILGQGPKLLIQFQNNGVVDDSQLPKDRFSAERLKGVDSTLKIQPAKLEDSAVYLCASSLDGTSGITQETQYFGPGTRLLVL.

In its sample, this clonotype was seen a few times. The V and J genes are TRBV6-1 and TRBJ1-3; TRBD1 aligns across 7 bases. The germline V gene has CDR1 MNHNS and CDR2 SASEGT. J lost 8 bases, V lost 6 bases, and 10 bases had no gene match. This CDR3 is built from 14 residues. Written as DNA, the CDR3 is TGTGCCAGCAGCTGGGACAGCGCAACAGACACCATATATTTT. It yields the protein CASSWDSATDTIYF.

Only a few counts were recorded for this clonotype. The rearrangement uses TRBV18 and TRBJ2-7; 8 bases align to TRBD2. The CDR3 is 15 residues long. The germline gives CDR1 KGHSH, CDR2 LQKENI. With V trimmed by 2 bases and J by 5 bases, 8 bases remained unmatched. CDR3 residues: CASSPSSGSVHEQYF. The CDR3 bases are TGTGCCAGCTCACCAAGCAGCGGGAGTGTCCACGAGCAGTACTTC.

The rearrangement uses TRBV28 and TRBJ2-2; 12 bases agree with TRBD2. J was trimmed by 4 bases and V by 6 bases; bases with no gene match: 3. The CDR3 spans 15 residues. Germline V gene sequence: CDR1 MDHEN, CDR2 SYDVKM. For the CDR3, the DNA is TGTGCCAGCAGGACTAGCGGGAGAGGCACCGGGGAGCTGTTTTTT. This gives the protein CASRTSGRGTGELFF.